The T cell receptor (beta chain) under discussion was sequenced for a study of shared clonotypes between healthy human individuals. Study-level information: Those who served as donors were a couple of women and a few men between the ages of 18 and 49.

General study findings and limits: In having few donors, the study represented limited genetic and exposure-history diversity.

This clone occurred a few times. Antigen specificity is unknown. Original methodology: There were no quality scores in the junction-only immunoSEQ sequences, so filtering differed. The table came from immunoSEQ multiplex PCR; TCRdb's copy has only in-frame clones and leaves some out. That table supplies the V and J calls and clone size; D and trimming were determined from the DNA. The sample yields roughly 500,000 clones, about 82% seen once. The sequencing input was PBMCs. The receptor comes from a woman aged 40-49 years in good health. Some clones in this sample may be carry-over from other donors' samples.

The CDR3 protein is CAITLTGGGTEAFF. The CDR3 DNA sequence: TGTGCCATCACCCTGACAGGGGGAGGGACTGAAGCTTTCTTT. The V gene is TRBV10-3, the J gene TRBJ1-1; 9 bases match TRBD1. The V segment lost 7 bases and the J segment 5 bases; nucleotides outside the gene matches: 8. The CDR3 covers 14 residues. Germline values: CDR1 ENHRY, CDR2 SYGVKD.